The present entry profiles one TCR beta chain with its context. The antigen remains undetermined. These data belong to a study of shared clonotypes between healthy human individuals. CDR1 and CDR2 (germline): SGHTA, FQGNSA. Deletions cut 5 bases from V and 2 bases from J, with 11 bases between. The CDR3 runs 14 residues. Libraries were prepared by immunoSEQ multiplex PCR; TCRdb keeps only in-frame clonotypes and omits some of them. The sample carries 600,000 to 750,000 clones, 90% recorded once. The study, taken as a whole, reports: Donor clonotype sharing was expected to depend on sequencing depth. Unshared clonotypes carried lower generation probabilities than those common to all four donors. Even with large depth, rarefaction showed that sorted-subset sequencing was incomplete.

Sequenced: memory CD8+ T cells from PBMCs. Subset reported: CD45RO+ cells pooled with CCR7-negative TemRA cells. This chain joins TRBV7-2 and TRBJ2-3; tentative D call: TRBD1 (5 bases). This clonotype was sampled from a man aged 18 to 35 in good health. Some clones in this sample may be carry-over from other donors' samples. CDR3 residues: CASSQGAYTDTQYF. The CDR3, as DNA: TGTGCCAGCAGCCAAGGGGCTTACACAGATACGCAGTATTTT.